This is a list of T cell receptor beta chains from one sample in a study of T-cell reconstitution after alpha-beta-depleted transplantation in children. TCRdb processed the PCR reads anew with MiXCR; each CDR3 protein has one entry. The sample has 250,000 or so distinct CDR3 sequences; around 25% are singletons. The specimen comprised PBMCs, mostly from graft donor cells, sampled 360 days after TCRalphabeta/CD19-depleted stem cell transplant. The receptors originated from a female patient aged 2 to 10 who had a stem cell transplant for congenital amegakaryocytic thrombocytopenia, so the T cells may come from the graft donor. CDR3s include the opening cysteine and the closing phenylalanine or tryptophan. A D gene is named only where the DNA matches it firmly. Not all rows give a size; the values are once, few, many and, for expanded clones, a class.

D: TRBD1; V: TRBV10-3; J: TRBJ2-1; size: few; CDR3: CAIRPGQGKAVYNEQFF; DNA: TGTGCCATCAGACCGGGACAGGGGAAGGCGGTCTACAATGAGCAGTTCTTC
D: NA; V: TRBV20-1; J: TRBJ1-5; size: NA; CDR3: CSASLGSPNQPQHF; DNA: TGCAGTGCTAGTTTAGGGTCACCCAATCAGCCCCAGCATTTT
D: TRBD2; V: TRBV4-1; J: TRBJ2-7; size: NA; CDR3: CASSQEPWTSSYEQYF; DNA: TGCGCCAGCAGCCAAGAACCGTGGACTAGCTCCTACGAGCAGTACTTC
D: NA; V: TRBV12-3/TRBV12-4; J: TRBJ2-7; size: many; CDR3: CASSLSAYEQYF; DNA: TGTGCCAGCAGTTTATCCGCCTACGAGCAGTACTTC
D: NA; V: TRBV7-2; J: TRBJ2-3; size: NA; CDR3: CASSSGTLLQYF; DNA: TGTGCCAGCAGCTCAGGAACGCTCTTGCAGTATTTT
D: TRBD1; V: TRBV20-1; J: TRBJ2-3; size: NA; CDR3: CSAGPGQGAGDTQYF; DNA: TGCAGTGCTGGACCGGGACAGGGGGCGGGGGATACGCAGTATTTT
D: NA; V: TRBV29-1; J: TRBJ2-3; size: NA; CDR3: CSVAGFLRQGTDTQYF; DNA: TGCAGCGTTGCTGGGTTCCTAAGACAGGGCACAGATACGCAGTATTTT
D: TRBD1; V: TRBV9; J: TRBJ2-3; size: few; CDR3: CASSVGDSMRSTDTQYF; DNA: TGTGCCAGCAGCGTAGGGGACAGCATGAGATCCACAGATACGCAGTATTTT
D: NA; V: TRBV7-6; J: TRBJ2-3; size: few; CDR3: CASSLQGEFSTDTQYF; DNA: TGTGCCAGCAGCTTACAAGGAGAATTTAGCACAGATACGCAGTATTTT
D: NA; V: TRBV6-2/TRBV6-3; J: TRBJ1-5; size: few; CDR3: CASSHTRQGNQPQHF; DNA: TGTGCCAGCAGCCATACTCGACAGGGCAATCAGCCCCAGCATTTT
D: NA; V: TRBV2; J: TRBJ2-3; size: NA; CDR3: CASSEAMGITDTQYF; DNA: TGTGCCAGCAGTGAAGCTATGGGGATCACAGATACGCAGTATTTT
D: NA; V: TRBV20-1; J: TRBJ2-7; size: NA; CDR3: CSAREAKHYEQYF; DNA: TGCAGTGCTAGAGAAGCCAAGCACTACGAGCAGTACTTC
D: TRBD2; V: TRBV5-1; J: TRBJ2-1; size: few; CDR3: CACNRGLAGGDEQFF; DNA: TGCGCCTGCAATCGTGGACTAGCGGGAGGGGATGAGCAGTTCTTC
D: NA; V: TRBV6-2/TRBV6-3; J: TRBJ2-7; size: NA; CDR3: CASSYPGRTVAYEQYF; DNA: TGTGCCAGCAGTTACCCGGGCCGGACGGTTGCCTACGAGCAGTACTTC
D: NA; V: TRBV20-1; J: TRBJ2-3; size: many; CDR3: CSARTDTQYF; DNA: TGCAGTGCTAGAACAGATACGCAGTATTTT
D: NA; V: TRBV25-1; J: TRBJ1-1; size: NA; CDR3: CASSESGVNTEAFF; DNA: TGTGCCAGCAGTGAATCTGGTGTGAACACTGAAGCTTTCTTT
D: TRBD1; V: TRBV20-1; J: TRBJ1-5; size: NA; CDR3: CSATRGNSNQPQHF; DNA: TGCAGTGCTACCAGGGGGAATAGCAATCAGCCCCAGCATTTT
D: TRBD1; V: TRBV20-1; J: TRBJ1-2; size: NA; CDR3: CSASEDRASYGYTF; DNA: TGCAGTGCTAGTGAGGACAGGGCGAGCTATGGCTACACCTTC
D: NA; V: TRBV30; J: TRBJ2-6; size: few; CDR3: CAWSVAANVLTF; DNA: TGTGCCTGGAGTGTCGCGGCCAACGTCCTGACTTTC
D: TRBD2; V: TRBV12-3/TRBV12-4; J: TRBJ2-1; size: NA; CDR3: CASSFASGSDEQFF; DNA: TGTGCCAGCAGTTTTGCTAGCGGGAGCGATGAGCAGTTCTTC
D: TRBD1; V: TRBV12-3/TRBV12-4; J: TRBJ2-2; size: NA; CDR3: CASSRDRGNTGELFF; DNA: TGTGCCAGCAGTAGGGACAGGGGTAACACCGGGGAGCTGTTTTTT
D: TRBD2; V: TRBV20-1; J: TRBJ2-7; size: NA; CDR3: CSAIPDLAGLNDEQYF; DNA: TGCAGTGCTATACCGGACCTAGCGGGACTTAACGACGAGCAGTACTTC
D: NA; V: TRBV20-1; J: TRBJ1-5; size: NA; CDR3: CSAREGISNQPQHF; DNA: TGCAGTGCTAGAGAGGGAATTAGCAATCAGCCCCAGCATTTT
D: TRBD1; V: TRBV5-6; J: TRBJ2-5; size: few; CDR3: CASSSRDRIQETQYF; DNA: TGTGCCAGCAGCTCCCGGGACAGAATACAAGAGACCCAGTACTTC
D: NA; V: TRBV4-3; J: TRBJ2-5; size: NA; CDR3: CASSQDGHTYQETQYF; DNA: TGCGCCAGCAGCCAAGACGGACACACGTACCAAGAGACCCAGTACTTC
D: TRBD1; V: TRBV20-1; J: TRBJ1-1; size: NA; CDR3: CSARGTGQGKTEAFF; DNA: TGCAGTGCTAGGGGGACGGGACAGGGGAAGACTGAAGCTTTCTTT
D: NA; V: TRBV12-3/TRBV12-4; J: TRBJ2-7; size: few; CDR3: CASTRGPGASPSYEQYF; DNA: TGTGCCAGCACCCGGGGGCCAGGGGCGTCCCCCTCCTACGAGCAGTACTTC
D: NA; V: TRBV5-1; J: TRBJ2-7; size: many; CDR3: CASSLVGASSYEQYF; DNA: TGCGCCAGCAGCTTGGTAGGTGCCAGCTCCTACGAGCAGTACTTC
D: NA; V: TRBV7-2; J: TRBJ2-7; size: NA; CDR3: CASSSRAVSSYEQYF; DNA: TGTGCCAGCAGCTCAAGGGCGGTAAGCTCCTACGAGCAGTACTTC
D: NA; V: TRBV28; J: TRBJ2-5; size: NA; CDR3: CASSVVFETQYF; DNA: TGTGCCAGCAGTGTCGTTTTCGAGACCCAGTACTTC
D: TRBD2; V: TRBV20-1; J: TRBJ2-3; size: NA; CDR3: CSASRSGRGADTQYF; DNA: TGCAGTGCTAGTAGAAGCGGGAGAGGAGCAGATACGCAGTATTTT